This T cell receptor beta chain was observed in a study of OX40 agonist ivuxolimab in advanced cancers. Study overall: It was permissible to have had prior anti-PD-1, anti-PD-L1 or anti-CTLA-4 therapy, and approximately 40% had some.

Germline V gene sequence: CDR1 GTSNPN, CDR2 SVGIG (reference sequence). V lost 4 bases, J lost 0 bases, and 10 bases stayed unmatched. This CDR3 region has 16 residues. The study's findings and limits: CD4+ and CD8+ blood T cells expanded clonally by week 6 at 0.1 to 3.0 mg/kg. Compared with CD4+, CD8+ T cells on average had more expanded clones.

To note about this clone: Antigen specificity is unknown.

The method was immunoSEQ multiplex PCR; TCRdb's version includes in-frame clones alone and lacks a portion of them. The sample comprises tens of thousands of clones, around 86% of which are singletons, and approximately 1.9% rests with the top ten. The sequence derives from an adult with an advanced solid tumor such as melanoma, head and neck, liver or kidney cancer. The input for sequencing was CD4+ or CD8+ T cells sorted from blood, taken in a trial of the OX40 agonist ivuxolimab. This chain joins TRBV30 and TRBJ2-3; 7 nucleotides align to TRBD1. The CDR3 DNA reads as TGTGCCTGGAACAAGCCGGGACAGATAAGCACAGATACGCAGTATTTT. Protein: CAWNKPGQISTDTQYF. Combining the CDR3 with reference TRBV30 and TRBJ2-3 gives the whole variable domain SQTIHQWPATLVQPVGSPLSLECTVEGTSNPNLYWYRQAAGRGLQLLFYSVGIGQISSEVPQNLSASRPQDRQFILSSKKLLLSDSGFYLCAWNKPGQISTDTQYFGPGTRLTVL.